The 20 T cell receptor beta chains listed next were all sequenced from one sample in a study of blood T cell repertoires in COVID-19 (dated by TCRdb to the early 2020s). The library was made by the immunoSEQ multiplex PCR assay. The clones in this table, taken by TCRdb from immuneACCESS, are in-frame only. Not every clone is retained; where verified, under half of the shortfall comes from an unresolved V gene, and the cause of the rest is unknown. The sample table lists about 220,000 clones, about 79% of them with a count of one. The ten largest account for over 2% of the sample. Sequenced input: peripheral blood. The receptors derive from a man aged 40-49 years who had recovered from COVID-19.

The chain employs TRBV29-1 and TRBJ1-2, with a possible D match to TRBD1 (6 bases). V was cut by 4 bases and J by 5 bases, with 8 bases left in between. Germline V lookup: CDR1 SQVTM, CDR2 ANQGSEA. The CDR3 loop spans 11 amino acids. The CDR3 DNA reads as TGCAGCGTTGCAGGGGAATATGGCTACACCTTC. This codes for CSVAGEYGYTF. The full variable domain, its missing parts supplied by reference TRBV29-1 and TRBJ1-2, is SAVISQKPSRDICQRGTSLTIQCQVDSQVTMMFWYRQQPGQSLTLIATANQGSEATYESGFVIDKFPISRPNLTFSTLTVSNMSPEDSSIYLCSVAGEYGYTFGSGTRLTVV.

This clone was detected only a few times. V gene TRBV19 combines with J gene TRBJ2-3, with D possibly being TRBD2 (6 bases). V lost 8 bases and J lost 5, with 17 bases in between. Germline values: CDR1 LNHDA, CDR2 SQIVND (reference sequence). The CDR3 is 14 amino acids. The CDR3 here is CASDSGGTGDTQYF. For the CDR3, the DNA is TGTGCCAGTGATAGTGGGGGGACCGGAGATACGCAGTATTTT.

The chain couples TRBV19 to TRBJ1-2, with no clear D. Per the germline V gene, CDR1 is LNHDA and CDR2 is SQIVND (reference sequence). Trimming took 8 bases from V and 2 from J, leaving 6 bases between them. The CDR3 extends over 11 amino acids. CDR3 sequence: CASEQNYGYTF. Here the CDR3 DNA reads TGTGCCAGTGAACAAAACTATGGCTACACCTTC.

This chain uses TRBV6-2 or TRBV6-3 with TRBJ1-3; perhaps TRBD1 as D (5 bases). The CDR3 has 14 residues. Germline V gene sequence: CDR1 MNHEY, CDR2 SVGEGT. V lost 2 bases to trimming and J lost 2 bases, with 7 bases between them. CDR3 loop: CASSYLGPGNTIYF. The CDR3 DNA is TGTGCCAGCAGTTACCTGGGGCCTGGAAACACCATATATTTT.

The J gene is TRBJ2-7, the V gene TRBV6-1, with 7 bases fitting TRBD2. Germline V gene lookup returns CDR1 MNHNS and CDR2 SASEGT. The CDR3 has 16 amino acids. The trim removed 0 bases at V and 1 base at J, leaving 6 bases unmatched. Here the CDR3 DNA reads TGTGCCAGCAGTGAAGCCGTGGCGGGAGCATCCTACGAGCAGTACTTC. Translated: CASSEAVAGASYEQYF.

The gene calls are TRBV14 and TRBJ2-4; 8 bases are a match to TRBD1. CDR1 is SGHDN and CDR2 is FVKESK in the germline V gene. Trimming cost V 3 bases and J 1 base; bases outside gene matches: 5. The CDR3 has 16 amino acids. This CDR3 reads CASSQTYRGAKNIQYF. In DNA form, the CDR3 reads TGTGCCAGCAGCCAGACCTACAGGGGGGCCAAAAACATTCAGTACTTC.

The CDR3 loop is CASRLTGVETQYF. CDR3 DNA sequence: TGTGCCAGCAGATTGACAGGGGTGGAGACCCAGTACTTC. V is TRBV2 and J is TRBJ2-5; TRBD1 matches 8 bases. Germline assignment: CDR1 SNHLY and CDR2 FYNNEI. The CDR3 has 13 residues. V was pared by 6 bases and J by 5 bases, with 5 bases of the junction left unmatched.

The CDR3 bases are TGCGCCAGCAGCGGCGGGACGGCTAATGAAAAACTGTTTTTT. Translation gives CASSGGTANEKLFF. V gene TRBV5-1 combines with J gene TRBJ1-4, with D possibly TRBD1 on 5 matching bases. V shed 4 bases and J shed 3 bases, with 10 bases lying between them. The CDR3 spans 14 residues. CDR1 is SGHRS, CDR2 YFSETQ, per germline.

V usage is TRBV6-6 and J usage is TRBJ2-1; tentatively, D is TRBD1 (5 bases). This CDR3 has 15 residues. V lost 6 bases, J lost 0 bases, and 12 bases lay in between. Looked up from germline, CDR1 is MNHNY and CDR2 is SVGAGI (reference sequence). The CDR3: CASRHRQSSYNEQFF. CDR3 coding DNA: TGTGCCAGCAGGCATAGACAGAGCTCCTACAATGAGCAGTTCTTC.

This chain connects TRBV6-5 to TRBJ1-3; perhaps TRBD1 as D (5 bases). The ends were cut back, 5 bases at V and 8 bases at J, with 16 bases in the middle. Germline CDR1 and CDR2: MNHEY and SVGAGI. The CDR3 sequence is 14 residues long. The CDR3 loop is CASSTYRWGDTIYF. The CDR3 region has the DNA TGTGCCAGCAGTACGTACAGATGGGGGGACACCATATATTTT.

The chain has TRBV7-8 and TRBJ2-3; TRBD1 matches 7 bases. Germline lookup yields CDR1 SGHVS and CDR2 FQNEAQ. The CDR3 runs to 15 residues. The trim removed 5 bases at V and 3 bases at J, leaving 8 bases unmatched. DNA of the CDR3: TGTGCCAGCAGCCACCGACAGGGTCGAACAGATACGCAGTATTTT. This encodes CASSHRQGRTDTQYF.

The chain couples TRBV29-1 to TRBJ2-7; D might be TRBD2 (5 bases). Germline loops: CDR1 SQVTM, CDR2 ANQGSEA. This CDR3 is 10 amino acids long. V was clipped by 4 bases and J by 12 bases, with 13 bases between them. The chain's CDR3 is CSVGTLYPYF. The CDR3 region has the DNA TGCAGCGTTGGGACTCTCTACCCGTACTTC.

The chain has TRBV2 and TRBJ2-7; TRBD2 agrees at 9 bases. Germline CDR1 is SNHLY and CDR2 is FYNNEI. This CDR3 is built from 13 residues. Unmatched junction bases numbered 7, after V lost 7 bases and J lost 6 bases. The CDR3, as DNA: TGTGCCAGCACTACAGGACTAGCGAGCGAGCAGTACTTC. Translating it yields CASTTGLASEQYF.

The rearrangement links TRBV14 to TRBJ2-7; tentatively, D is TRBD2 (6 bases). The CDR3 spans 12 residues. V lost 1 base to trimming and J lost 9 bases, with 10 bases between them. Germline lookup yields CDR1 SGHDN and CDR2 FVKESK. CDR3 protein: CASSQGLASQYF. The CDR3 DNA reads TGTGCCAGCAGCCAAGGGCTAGCGTCGCAGTACTTC. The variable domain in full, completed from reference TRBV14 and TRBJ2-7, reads EAGVTQFPSHSVIEKGQTVTLRCDPISGHDNLYWYRRVMGKEIKFLLHFVKESKQDESGMPNNRFLAERTGGTYSTLKVQPAELEDSGVYFCASSQGLASQYFGPGTRLTVT.

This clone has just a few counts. The CDR3 coding sequence is TGTGCCAGCAGCAATGGACAGATCGATCAGCCCCAGCATTTT. Its translation is CASSNGQIDQPQHF. V gene TRBV13 combines with J gene TRBJ1-5; a possible D gene is TRBD1 (6 bases). V was pared by 5 bases and J by 5 bases, with 13 bases between. The CDR3 runs 14 residues. Germline CDR1 and CDR2: PRHDT and FYEKMQ (reference sequence).

The CDR3 DNA reads TGTGCCTGGAGTGTAGGGGACAGCCAAGCTTTCTTT. Translation gives CAWSVGDSQAFF. The V call is TRBV30, the J call TRBJ1-1; TRBD1 agrees at 7 bases. The trim removed 0 bases at V and 9 bases at J, leaving 4 bases unmatched. This CDR3 is built from 12 residues. In germline, CDR1 is GTSNPN, CDR2 SVGIG (reference sequence).

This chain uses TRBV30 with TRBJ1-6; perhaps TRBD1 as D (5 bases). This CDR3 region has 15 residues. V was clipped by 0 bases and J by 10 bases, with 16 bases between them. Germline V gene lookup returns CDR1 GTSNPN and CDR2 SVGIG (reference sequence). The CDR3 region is CAWSVLGQGESPLHF. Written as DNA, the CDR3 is TGTGCCTGGAGTGTACTTGGGCAGGGCGAATCACCCCTCCACTTT.

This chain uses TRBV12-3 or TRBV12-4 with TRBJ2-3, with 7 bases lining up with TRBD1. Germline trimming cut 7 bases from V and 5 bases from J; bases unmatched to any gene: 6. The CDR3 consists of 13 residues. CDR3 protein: CASTGTARDTQYF. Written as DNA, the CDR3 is TGTGCCAGCACAGGGACAGCACGAGATACGCAGTATTTT.

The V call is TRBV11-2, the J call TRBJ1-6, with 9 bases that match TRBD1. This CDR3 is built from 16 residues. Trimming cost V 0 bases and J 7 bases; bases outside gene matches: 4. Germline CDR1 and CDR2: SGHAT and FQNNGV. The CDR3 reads CASSLEGTGMNSPLHF. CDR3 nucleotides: TGTGCCAGCAGCTTAGAGGGGACAGGGATGAATTCACCCCTCCACTTT.

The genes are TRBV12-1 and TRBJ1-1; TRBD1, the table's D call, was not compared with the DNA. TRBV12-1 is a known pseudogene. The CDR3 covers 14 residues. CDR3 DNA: TGTGCCAGCGAAAGCTTTATGACATACACTGAAGCTTTCTTT. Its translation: CASESFMTYTEAFF.